This T cell receptor (beta chain) comes out of a study of shared clonotypes between healthy human individuals. V lost 8 bases to trimming and J lost 12 bases, with 17 bases between them. In germline, CDR1 is MNHEY, CDR2 SVGAGI. CDR3 length equals 12 residues. The repertoire was sequenced with immunoSEQ multiplex PCR; TCRdb's copy has only in-frame clones and lacks some. The data show nearly 1 million clones, with approximately 80% seen just once and about 1.5% held by the top ten. The rearrangement uses TRBV6-5 and TRBJ2-1; tentative D call: TRBD2 (7 bases). The receptor's source is a man between 18 and 29 years old in good health. The source material was memory CD4+ T cells sorted from blood. Documented subset: CD45RA-negative fraction. The CDR3, as DNA: TGTGCCAGCGGGGGGGCCGCACCAGGGCAGTTCTTC. This translates into CASGGAAPGQFF.